This T cell receptor beta chain was recovered during a study of cytomegalovirus exposure and HLA in healthy donors. Use of 60 Vbeta and 13 Jbeta primers characterized the PCR. Sequencing was performed with immunoSEQ multiplex PCR; in TCRdb, only in-frame clones are kept and a portion is missing. The sample holds around 150,000 clones, around 79% seen once. The count of this clone is one. The sample was PBMCs. This clonotype originated in a woman in her thirties or forties in good health and CMV-seropositive.

The CDR3 loop reads CASSISGGGGGQPQHF. CDR3 bases: TGTGCCAGTAGTATAAGCGGCGGGGGAGGCGGGCAGCCCCAGCATTTT. The chain has TRBV19 and TRBJ1-5; tentatively, D is TRBD1 (5 bases). The germline V gene encodes CDR1 LNHDA and CDR2 SQIVND (reference sequence). This CDR3 comprises 16 residues. Deletions cut 2 bases from V and 7 bases from J, with 18 bases between.